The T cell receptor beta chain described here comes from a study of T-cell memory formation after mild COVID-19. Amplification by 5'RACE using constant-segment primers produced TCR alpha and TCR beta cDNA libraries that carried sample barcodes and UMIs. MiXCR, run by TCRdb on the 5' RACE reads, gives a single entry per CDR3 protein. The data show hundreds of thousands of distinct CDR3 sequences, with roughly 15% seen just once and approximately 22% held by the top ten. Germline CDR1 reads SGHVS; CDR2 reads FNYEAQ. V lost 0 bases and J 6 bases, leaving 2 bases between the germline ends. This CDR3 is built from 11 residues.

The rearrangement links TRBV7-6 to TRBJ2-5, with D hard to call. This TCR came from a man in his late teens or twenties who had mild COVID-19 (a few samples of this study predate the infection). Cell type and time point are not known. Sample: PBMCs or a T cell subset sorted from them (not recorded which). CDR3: CASSLAKTQYF. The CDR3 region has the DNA TGTGCCAGCAGCTTAGCTAAGACCCAGTACTTC. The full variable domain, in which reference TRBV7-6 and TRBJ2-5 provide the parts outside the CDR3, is GAGVSQSPRYKVTKRGQDVALRCDPISGHVSLYWYRQALGQGPEFLTYFNYEAQQDKSGLPNDRFSAERPEGSISTLTIQRTEQRDSAMYRCASSLAKTQYFGPGTRLLVL.